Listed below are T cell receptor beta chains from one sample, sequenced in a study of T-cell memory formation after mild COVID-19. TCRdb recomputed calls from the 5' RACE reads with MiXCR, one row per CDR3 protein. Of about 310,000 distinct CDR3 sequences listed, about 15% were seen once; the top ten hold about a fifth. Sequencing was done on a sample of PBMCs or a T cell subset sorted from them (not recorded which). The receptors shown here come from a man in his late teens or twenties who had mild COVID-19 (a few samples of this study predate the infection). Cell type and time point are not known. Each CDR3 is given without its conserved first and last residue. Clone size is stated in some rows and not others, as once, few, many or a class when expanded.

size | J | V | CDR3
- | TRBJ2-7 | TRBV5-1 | ASRVGGPGTSYEQY
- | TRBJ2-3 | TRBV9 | ASSVLGGRAQY
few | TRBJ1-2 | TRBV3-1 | ASSHWRNYGYT
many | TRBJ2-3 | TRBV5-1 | ASSAGTASTDTQY
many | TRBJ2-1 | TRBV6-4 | ASSETSGGYDEQF
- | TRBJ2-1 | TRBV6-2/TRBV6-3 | ASSRAGRGEQF
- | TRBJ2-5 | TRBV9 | ASSVRDRGTQY
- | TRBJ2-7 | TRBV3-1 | ASSPHEVWLASYEQY
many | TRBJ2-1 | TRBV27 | ASSQTGYNEQF
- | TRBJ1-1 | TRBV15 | ATSRSQNTEAF
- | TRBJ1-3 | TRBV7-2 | ASSLGGPGAGNTIY
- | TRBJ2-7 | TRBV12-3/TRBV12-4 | ASSSPPAGDYSYEQY
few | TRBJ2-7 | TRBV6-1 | ASSEYEQY